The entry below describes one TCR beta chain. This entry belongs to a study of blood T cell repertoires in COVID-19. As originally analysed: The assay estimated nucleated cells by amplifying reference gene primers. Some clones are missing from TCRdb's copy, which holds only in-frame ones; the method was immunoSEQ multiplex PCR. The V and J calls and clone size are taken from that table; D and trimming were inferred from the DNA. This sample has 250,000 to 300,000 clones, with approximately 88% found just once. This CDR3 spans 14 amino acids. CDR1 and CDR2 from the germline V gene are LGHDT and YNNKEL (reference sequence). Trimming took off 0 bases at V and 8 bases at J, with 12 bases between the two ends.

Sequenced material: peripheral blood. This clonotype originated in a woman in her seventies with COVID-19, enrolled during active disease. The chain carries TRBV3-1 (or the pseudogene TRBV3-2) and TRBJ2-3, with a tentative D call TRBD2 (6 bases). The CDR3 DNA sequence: TGTGCCAGCAGCCAAGATACTAGCCCTGTTACGCAGTATTTT. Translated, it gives CASSQDTSPVTQYF.